The entry that follows covers one TCR beta chain sequence. The target antigen is unknown. This specimen belongs to a study of identical twins. No donor was unhealthy or non-Caucasian. TCRdb reanalysed the 5' RACE reads using MiXCR and keeps one entry per CDR3 protein. The sample yields some 560,000 distinct CDR3 sequences, 9.6% seen once. Study observations and caveats: Low generation probability was overrepresented in out-of-frame alpha sequences shared by twins. Abundant cord blood beta clonotypes carried fewer insertions; memory repertoires showed none.

These data also featured in a second study, about yellow fever vaccine responses in identical twins.

This TCR was sampled from a woman younger than 30 in good health. The specimen sequenced was PBMCs.

DNA of the CDR3: TGTGCCAGCAGCTTAGTGCCGGGTAACATTCAGTACTTC. Its protein is CASSLVPGNIQYF. The chain links TRBV7-2 to TRBJ2-4; no clear D. V lost 1 base and J 7 bases, leaving 8 bases between the germline ends. This CDR3 has 13 amino acids. The germline V gene has CDR1 SGHTA and CDR2 FQGNSA.